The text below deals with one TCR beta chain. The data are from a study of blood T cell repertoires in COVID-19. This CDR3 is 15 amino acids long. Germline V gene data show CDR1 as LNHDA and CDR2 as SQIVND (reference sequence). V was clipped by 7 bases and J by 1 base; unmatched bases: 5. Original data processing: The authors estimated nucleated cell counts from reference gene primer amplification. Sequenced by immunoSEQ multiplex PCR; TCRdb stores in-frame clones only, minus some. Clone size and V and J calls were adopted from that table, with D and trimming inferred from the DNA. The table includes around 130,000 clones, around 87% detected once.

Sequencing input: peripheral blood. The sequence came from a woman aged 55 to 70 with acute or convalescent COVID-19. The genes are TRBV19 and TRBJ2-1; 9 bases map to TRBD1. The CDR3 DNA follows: TGTGCCAGTACCCCCGGACAGGGGTCCTACAATGAGCAGTTCTTC. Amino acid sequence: CASTPGQGSYNEQFF. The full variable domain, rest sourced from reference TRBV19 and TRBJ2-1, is DGGITQSPKYLFRKEGQNVTLSCEQNLNHDAMYWYRQDPGQGLRLIYYSQIVNDFQKGDIAEGYSVSREKKESFPLTVTSAQKNPTAFYLCASTPGQGSYNEQFFGPGTRLTVL.